These 21 T cell receptor beta chains were sequenced from one sample in a study of tumor and adjacent non-tumor tissue in lung cancer. TCRbeta libraries were built with three rounds of nested PCR, modified from ARM-PCR. Each CDR3 protein is one row after TCRdb ran MiXCR on the multiplex PCR reads. This sample has some 74,000 distinct CDR3 sequences; around 70% occur once, and the top ten carry roughly 9%. No cell sorting was done before RNA was extracted from the tissue. The specimen sequenced was lung tumor tissue. These receptors all stem from a woman in her 40s with non-small cell lung cancer.

The chain is built from TRBV12-3 or TRBV12-4 and TRBJ2-1; 12 bases map to TRBD2. Unmatched junction bases numbered 10, after V lost 6 bases and J lost 10 bases. The CDR3 covers 15 residues. The CDR3 sequence is CASSTTSGRSREQFF. In nucleotides, the CDR3 is TGTGCCAGCAGCACTACTAGCGGGAGGTCCAGGGAGCAGTTCTTC.

The genes are TRBV15 and TRBJ2-7, with unresolved D. Trimming cost V 0 bases and J 7 bases, with 16 bases left between them. This CDR3 is 15 amino acids long. Germline V gene lookup returns CDR1 LNHNV and CDR2 YYDKDF (reference sequence). The CDR3 here is CATSRDTVPVGEQYF. CDR3 nucleotides: TGTGCCACCAGCAGAGATACCGTCCCTGTGGGAGAGCAGTACTTC.

With respect to this clonotype: It may be a read error: a sequence one base away is much more abundant. This chain joins TRBV11-2 and TRBJ1-1, with a weak D call TRBD1 (5 bases). This CDR3 spans 13 amino acids. The V gene's germline CDR1 is SGHAT and CDR2 FQNNGV. The chain's CDR3 is CDSSRQSNTEASF. CDR3 bases: TGTGACAGCAGCCGACAGTCCAACACTGAAGCTTCCTTT.

There are many counts of this clonotype. For the CDR3, the DNA is TGCAGTGTTAGGGGGCAGTCCCAAGAGACCCAGTACTTC. The encoded protein is CSVRGQSQETQYF. The chain joins TRBV20-1 to TRBJ2-5, with TRBD1 matching over 7 bases. The CDR3 has 13 residues. J lost 1 base, V lost 7 bases, and 6 bases had no gene match. Germline V gene sequence: CDR1 DFQATT, CDR2 SNEGSKA (reference sequence).

About this clonotype: Since the CDR3 does not end with the conserved phenylalanine or tryptophan, this likely comes from a read error. The rearrangement uses TRBV11-3 and TRBJ2-7, with unresolved D. This CDR3 comprises 13 residues. V lost 5 bases to trimming and J lost 5 bases, with 13 bases between them. CDR1 and CDR2 from the germline V gene are SGHNT and YENEEA. The DNA for the CDR3 is TGTGCCAGCAGCCCCGGACCACTCAACGAGCAGTACTTA. Its translation: CASSPGPLNEQYL.

The chain carries TRBV5-1 and TRBJ2-5, with D perhaps matching TRBD2 (7 bases). CDR1 and CDR2 from the germline V gene are SGHRS and YFSETQ. This CDR3 spans 16 amino acids. V gave up 4 bases and J gave up 5 bases, with 21 bases separating them. In DNA form, the CDR3 reads TGCGCCAGCAGCCCTGGGACTACCGGGGGCTGGGAGACCCAGTACTTC. Protein sequence: CASSPGTTGGWETQYF.

As regards this clonotype: Since no conserved phenylalanine or tryptophan closes the CDR3, a read error is the likely cause. The chain is built from TRBV11-1 and TRBJ2-5, with 7 bases aligning to TRBD2. The CDR3 length is 16 residues. Germline V gene data show CDR1 as SGHAT and CDR2 as FQDESV (reference sequence). The trim removed 3 bases at V and 4 bases at J, leaving 11 bases unmatched. The CDR3 spells CASSFASLAEVETQYI. The CDR3 coding sequence is TGTGCCAGCAGCTTTGCGAGCCTAGCGGAGGTAGAGACCCAGTACATC.

About this clonotype itself: A much bigger clone sits one base away, suggesting this may be a read error. The rearrangement uses TRBV7-9 and TRBJ1-1; D may be TRBD1 (5 bases). In germline, CDR1 is SEHNR, CDR2 FQNEAQ (reference sequence). The CDR3 extends over 13 amino acids. DNA of the CDR3: TGTGCCAGCAGCTTAGCACAAGGGACTGAAACTTTCTTT. This sequence encodes CASSLAQGTETFF.

Ten or more counts support this clonotype. The chain couples TRBV10-2 to TRBJ2-1, with D perhaps TRBD2 (6 bases). The CDR3 covers 12 residues. Germline V gene lookup returns CDR1 WSHSY and CDR2 SAAADI. With 7 bases removed from V and 12 bases from J, the gap between germline ends came to 16 bases. The CDR3 DNA reads TGCGCCAGCACTCGCGGGGACGACGGGCAGTTCTTC. Amino acids: CASTRGDDGQFF.

Remarks on this clonotype: At one end, the junction sequence differs from germline, possibly due to a read error. CDR3 sequence (DNA): TGTGTCAGCAGTTTAGATCGGAGGGGCCGCGGCGAGCAGTACTTC. Residues: CVSSLDRRGRGEQYF. The genes are TRBV12-3 or TRBV12-4 and TRBJ2-7, with D tentatively TRBD2 (6 bases). The CDR3 spans 15 residues.

The rearrangement uses TRBV12-3 or TRBV12-4 and TRBJ2-1; no reliable D call. V was shortened by 10 bases and J by 10 bases, with 14 bases between the two germline ends. The CDR3 contains 11 residues. CDR3 nucleotide sequence: TGTGCCATCAGCCTACCCAACGAGCAGTTCTTC. Translating gives CAISLPNEQFF.

This clonotype was seen many times. The chain links TRBV12-3 or TRBV12-4 to TRBJ2-4; 7 bases are a match to TRBD2. Trimming took 6 bases from V and 1 from J; bases not matched to a gene: 0. The CDR3 has 13 amino acids. The CDR3: CASSGGAKNIQYF. The CDR3 bases are TGTGCCAGCAGCGGGGGGGCCAAAAACATTCAGTACTTC.

Of note for this clonotype: The CDR3 ends on some other residue instead of the conserved phenylalanine or tryptophan, so this is likely a read error. The chain employs TRBV4-2 and TRBJ2-5; D is possibly TRBD1 (6 bases). V was trimmed by 1 base and J by 5 bases, leaving 23 bases between them. The CDR3 covers 18 residues. The germline CDR1 and CDR2 sequences are LGHNA and YNFKEQ. CDR3: CASSQGPLHRDRGETQYL. In DNA form, the CDR3 reads TGTGCCAGCAGCCAAGGTCCCCTTCACAGGGATAGGGGGGAGACCCAGTACCTC.

About this clonotype: This may come from a read error, since a much larger clone is one base off. V gene TRBV13 combines with J gene TRBJ2-7; weak D call: TRBD2 (6 bases). Germline V gene lookup returns CDR1 PRHDT and CDR2 FYEKMQ (reference sequence). The CDR3 runs 15 residues. As DNA, the CDR3 is TGTGCCAGCAGCCCTCCCCCCGGAGGGGCCTACGAGCAGAACTTC. It is translated as CASSPPPGGAYEQNF.

About this clonotype itself: One junction end disagrees with the germline gene, perhaps due to a read error. The gene calls are TRBV6-5 and TRBJ2-1; D may be TRBD1 (6 bases). This CDR3 contains 13 residues. Germline CDR1 reads MNHEY; CDR2 reads SVGAGI. DNA of the CDR3: TGTGCCGGCAGACCATACAGGGACGATGAGCAGTTCTTC. As protein: CAGRPYRDDEQFF.

With regard to this clonotype: One end of the junction varies from germline; a read error may be responsible. The rearrangement uses TRBV11-2 and TRBJ2-7, with unresolved D. Looked up from germline, CDR1 is SGHAT and CDR2 is FQNNGV. The CDR3 sequence is 15 residues long. The CDR3 region is CASSLDSQRSYEQFF. CDR3 in DNA: TGTGCCAGCAGCTTAGATTCCCAGAGGTCCTACGAGCAATTCTTC.

Turning to this clonotype: At one end, the junction sequence differs from germline, possibly due to a read error. This rearrangement joins TRBV11-2 to TRBJ2-1; TRBD2 might be the D (6 bases). Per the germline V gene, CDR1 is SGHAT and CDR2 is FQNNGV. CDR3 length: 16 amino acids. The CDR3 coding sequence is TGTACCAGCAGCAAGACACTAGCTGCACTGTGCAATGAGCAATTCTTC. This sequence encodes CTSSKTLAALCNEQFF.

A note on this clonotype: The junction and the germline gene differ at one end; a read error may be behind it. J is TRBJ2-1 and V is TRBV14; 7 bases are a match to TRBD2. The CDR3 has 15 residues. In germline, CDR1 is SGHDN, CDR2 FVKESK. In nucleotides, the CDR3 is TGTGCCAGCAGGGGGGTGGGGGGGTCTTACAATGAGCTGTTCTTC. It encodes CASRGVGGSYNELFF.

For this clonotype: This could be a read error, since a much larger clone is one nucleotide away. The V call is TRBV7-2, the J call TRBJ1-4; D not certain. Germline V gene data show CDR1 as SGHTA and CDR2 as FQGNSA. The CDR3 is 16 amino acids. The CDR3 reads CVSSGGPKATNEKLFF. The CDR3 DNA reads as TGTGTCAGCAGCGGAGGTCCAAAGGCAACTAATGAAAAACTGTTTTTT.

There are many counts of this clonotype. The gene calls are TRBV29-1 and TRBJ2-7; TRBD2 matches at 7 bases. The CDR3 has 13 amino acids. Trimming at V came to 0 bases and at J to 5 bases, leaving 4 bases not matched to a gene. Looked up from germline, CDR1 is SQVTM and CDR2 is ANQGSEA. The CDR3 coding sequence is TGCAGCGTTGAAGATCGGGGGGTCCACGAGCAGTACTTC. Amino acids: CSVEDRGVHEQYF.

To note about this clonotype: Sequence at one end of the junction differs from germline and may be a read error. In nucleotides, the CDR3 is TGCACCAGCAGTGGAGGTCAGAGCGGGATTGACACAGATACGCAGTATTTT. As protein: CTSSGGQSGIDTDTQYF. The chain carries TRBV12-3 or TRBV12-4 and TRBJ2-3; 7 nucleotides agree with TRBD2. CDR3 length: 17 residues.